These 32 T cell receptor beta chains originate from one sample sequenced in a study of cytomegalovirus exposure and HLA in healthy donors. PCR employed 60 Vbeta and 13 Jbeta primers. Sequencing used immunoSEQ multiplex PCR; TCRdb keeps in-frame clones, though not all of them. The sample has roughly 130,000 clones, 74% seen once; the top ten hold 6% to 8%. The sequenced sample was PBMCs. Every receptor here comes from a man aged 35 to 55 in good health and CMV-seropositive.

This clone was counted a single time. The chain is built from TRBV5-5 and TRBJ1-1; D is possibly TRBD1 (5 bases). This CDR3 is built from 16 residues. V was shortened by 0 bases and J by 3 bases, with 15 bases between the two germline ends. Germline loops: CDR1 SGHKS, CDR2 YYEKEE (reference sequence). CDR3 in DNA: TGTGCCAGCAGCTTGGTACCCACCACAGGATACACTGAAGCTTTCTTT. Residues: CASSLVPTTGYTEAFF.

V gene TRBV6-1 combines with J gene TRBJ2-7, with 7 positions matching TRBD1. Per the germline V gene, CDR1 is MNHNS and CDR2 is SASEGT. The CDR3 has 12 residues. Trimming at V came to 8 bases and at J to 4 bases, leaving 5 bases not matched to a gene. CDR3 bases: TGTGCCAGCCGGGACAGCTTGTACGAGCAGTACTTC. It encodes CASRDSLYEQYF.

The rearrangement joins TRBV7-7 to TRBJ2-1; D possibly corresponds to TRBD2 (6 bases). CDR3 length: 16 residues. CDR1 and CDR2 from the germline V gene are SSHAT and FNYEAQ (reference sequence). CDR3 nucleotides: TGTGCTAGCGCCTTGGCCGGGACTGGTTCCTACAATGAGCAGTTCTTC. Translation gives CASALAGTGSYNEQFF.

The J gene is TRBJ1-5, the V gene TRBV15, with a weak D call TRBD1 (5 bases). Per germline, CDR1 LNHNV and CDR2 YYDKDF (reference sequence). Trimming shortened V by 0 bases and J by 7 bases, and 13 bases separated the two germline ends. The CDR3 totals 15 residues. The CDR3 bases are TGTGCCACCAGCAGAGATCGAACAGGCCTCCAGCCCCAGCATTTT. Residues: CATSRDRTGLQPQHF. Full variable domain (missing parts from reference TRBV15 and TRBJ1-5): DAMVIQNPRYQVTQFGKPVTLSCSQTLNHNVMYWYQQKSSQAPKLLFHYYDKDFNNEADTPDNFQSRRPNTSFCFLDIRSPGLGDTAMYLCATSRDRTGLQPQHFGDGTRLSIL.

The gene calls are TRBV2 and TRBJ2-2, with 10 bases fitting TRBD2. V dropped 7 bases and J dropped 7; count of bases not matched to a gene: 6. From germline, CDR1 is SNHLY and CDR2 FYNNEI. This CDR3 region has 14 residues. DNA for the CDR3: TGTGCCAGCAAATCCAGCGGGAGGGGCGGGGAGCTGTTTTTT. Translated: CASKSSGRGGELFF.

This clone turned up a few times. CDR3 region: CASSPGVAGAEQFF. The CDR3 DNA is TGCGCCAGCAGCCCCGGGGTTGCGGGGGCTGAGCAGTTCTTC. This sequence joins TRBV5-1 and TRBJ2-1; possible D gene TRBD2, 7 bases. CDR3 length: 14 residues. CDR1 and CDR2 (germline): SGHRS, YFSETQ. The V end was cut by 4 bases, the J end by 9 bases, with 17 bases between.

The chain is built from TRBV16 and TRBJ2-1; the match to TRBD2 covers 8 bases. The CDR3 is 15 residues long. In germline, CDR1 is KGHSY, CDR2 FQNENV. V gave up 2 bases and J gave up 8 bases; unmatched junction bases: 8. The CDR3, as DNA: TGTGCCAGCAGCCAAATGAGCGGGAGTAAGGATGAGCAGTTCTTC. This codes for CASSQMSGSKDEQFF.

The genes are TRBV19 and TRBJ2-5; 7 bases line up with TRBD1. Per the germline V gene, CDR1 is LNHDA and CDR2 is SQIVND (reference sequence). V dropped 6 bases and J dropped 5; count of bases not matched to a gene: 9. The CDR3 is made up of 14 amino acids. The CDR3 sequence: CASRRTGVRETQYF. The CDR3, as DNA: TGTGCCAGTAGGCGCACAGGGGTTCGGGAGACCCAGTACTTC.

The chain joins TRBV19 to TRBJ1-5, with D maybe TRBD1 (5 bases). Per germline, CDR1 LNHDA and CDR2 SQIVND (reference sequence). The CDR3 is 15 residues long. V was clipped by 5 bases and J by 0 bases, with 11 bases between them. CDR3 in DNA: TGTGCCAGTAGTGTTATAGGGGATAGCAATCAGCCCCAGCATTTT. Amino acid sequence: CASSVIGDSNQPQHF.

The chain couples TRBV2 to TRBJ2-5; D is perhaps TRBD2 (6 bases). This CDR3 comprises 15 residues. V dropped 3 bases and J dropped 4 bases, with 15 bases sitting between them. Germline V gene lookup returns CDR1 SNHLY and CDR2 FYNNEI. The chain's CDR3 is CASSEWRGRGETQYF. In DNA, the CDR3 is TGTGCCAGCAGTGAGTGGCGGGGTAGGGGAGAGACCCAGTACTTC.

In its sample, this clone was seen a few times. This chain uses TRBV6-1 with TRBJ1-5; D ambiguous. The germline V gene encodes CDR1 MNHNS and CDR2 SASEGT. The CDR3 totals 12 residues. V lost 3 bases and J lost 15, with 15 bases in between. The CDR3 DNA follows: TGTGCCAGCAGTGATGGTCCCAGGTTCCGGCATTTT. Translating it yields CASSDGPRFRHF.

This clone was seen only once. J is TRBJ2-1 and V is TRBV29-1; D possibly corresponds to TRBD2 (5 bases). The V gene's germline CDR1 is SQVTM and CDR2 ANQGSEA. Trimming removed 1 base from V and 7 bases from J, with 14 bases in between. The CDR3 covers 14 residues. CDR3 bases: TGCAGCGTTGAAGGTGTGCGGGTACGGAATGAGCAGTTCTTC. Translating gives CSVEGVRVRNEQFF.

The rearrangement uses TRBV28 and TRBJ2-1; TRBD1 aligns across 7 bases. Trimming at V came to 5 bases and at J to 2 bases, leaving 9 bases not matched to a gene. Looked up from germline, CDR1 is MDHEN and CDR2 is SYDVKM. The CDR3 length is 16 residues. CDR3 sequence (DNA): TGTGCCAGCAGTGGTAGGGACAGCGGAACCTACAATGAGCAGTTCTTC. Its protein is CASSGRDSGTYNEQFF.

This chain connects TRBV14 to TRBJ2-5; D may be TRBD1 (6 bases). The germline gives CDR1 SGHDN, CDR2 FVKESK. V lost 3 bases to trimming and J lost 1 base, with 18 bases between them. This CDR3 comprises 17 residues. The DNA of the CDR3 is TGTGCCAGCAGCCATGGACTTCAGGGGTTACTCCAAGAGACCCAGTACTTC. Its protein product is CASSHGLQGLLQETQYF.

This chain joins TRBV30 and TRBJ2-3, with TRBD2 matching over 8 bases. The J segment lost 4 bases and the V segment lost 3 bases, leaving 9 bases of the junction unmatched. Germline CDR1 GTSNPN, CDR2 SVGIG (reference sequence). The length of the CDR3 is 15 residues. CDR3 in DNA: TGTGCCTGGAGCGGGGACGGGGGGGGCCCAGATACGCAGTATTTT. This gives the protein CAWSGDGGGPDTQYF.

The rearrangement joins TRBV6-4 to TRBJ1-1; TRBD1 matches 8 bases. The CDR3 consists of 15 residues. Trimming at V came to 0 bases and at J to 6 bases, leaving 6 bases not matched to a gene. Germline V gene lookup returns CDR1 MRHNA and CDR2 SNTAGT. The CDR3, as DNA: TGTGCCAGCAGTGACTCGAACAGGGGGGTTGCTGAAGCTTTCTTT. As protein: CASSDSNRGVAEAFF.

This clone was seen only once. This chain links TRBV9 with TRBJ2-3; 15 nucleotides line up with TRBD2. From germline, CDR1 is SGDLS and CDR2 YYNGEE. V was pared by 3 bases and J by 6 bases, with 5 bases of the junction left unmatched. The CDR3 is 16 amino acids. The CDR3 DNA follows: TGTGCCAGCAGCGGAGTGGGGACTAGCGGGAGGGATACGCAGTATTTT. It encodes CASSGVGTSGRDTQYF.

This clone was seen only a few times. The chain uses TRBV19 and TRBJ2-6; D is unclear. This CDR3 region has 16 residues. In germline, CDR1 is LNHDA, CDR2 SQIVND (reference sequence). V was trimmed by 4 bases and J by 1 base, leaving 11 bases between them. The CDR3 coding sequence is TGTGCCAGTAGTACTCCGACTTTTTCTGGGGCCAACGTCCTGACTTTC. Translated, it gives CASSTPTFSGANVLTF.

The chain recombines TRBV4-2 with TRBJ1-4, with D maybe TRBD1 (6 bases). Germline V lookup: CDR1 LGHNA, CDR2 YNFKEQ. Deletions cut 0 bases from V and 3 bases from J, with 8 bases between. CDR3 length: 15 residues. The CDR3 region is CASSQERTANEKLFF. The CDR3 region has the DNA TGTGCCAGCAGCCAAGAAAGGACAGCTAATGAAAAACTGTTTTTT.

The genes are TRBV5-1 and TRBJ1-6, with D possibly being TRBD1 (6 bases). Germline V gene data show CDR1 as SGHRS and CDR2 as YFSETQ. V lost 3 bases to trimming and J lost 7 bases, with 11 bases between them. The CDR3 sequence is 14 residues long. CDR3 in DNA: TGCGCCAGCAGCTCCGCTCAGGGGAATTCACCCCTCCACTTT. It is translated as CASSSAQGNSPLHF.

J is TRBJ2-2 and V is TRBV4-2, with D unclear. The V end lost 4 bases, the J end lost 1 base, and 7 bases lay between the germline ends. The CDR3 sequence is 14 residues long. Germline V lookup: CDR1 LGHNA, CDR2 YNFKEQ. This CDR3 reads CASSPPGNTGELFF. CDR3 nucleotide sequence: TGTGCCAGCAGCCCACCGGGGAACACCGGGGAGCTGTTTTTT.

The rearrangement links TRBV2 to TRBJ1-1; no reliable D call. CDR1 SNHLY and CDR2 FYNNEI come from the germline V gene. The ends were cut back, 5 bases at V and 6 bases at J, with 16 bases in the middle. This CDR3 region has 14 residues. The CDR3 coding sequence is TGTGCCAGCAGTCTTATATCGTACGGAGCTGAAGCTTTCTTT. This translates into CASSLISYGAEAFF.

This chain connects TRBV18 to TRBJ2-2; TRBD2 is a possible D gene (5 bases). Trimming stripped 6 bases from V and 5 bases from J, with 16 bases between. The CDR3 has 15 residues. Germline CDR1 KGHSH, CDR2 LQKENI. CDR3: CASSQKAPGTGELFF. The CDR3 bases are TGTGCCAGCTCTCAGAAGGCCCCGGGGACCGGGGAGCTGTTTTTT.

The chain recombines TRBV7-6 with TRBJ2-5; the match to TRBD2 covers 11 bases. CDR3 size: 18 residues. Germline V gene sequence: CDR1 SGHVS, CDR2 FNYEAQ. The V gene end was trimmed by 1 base and the J gene end by 2 bases; junction bases not matched to a gene: 9. DNA of the CDR3: TGTGCCAGCAGCTTAGAGGCTAGCGGGGGGCCCCTACAAGAGACCCAGTACTTC. Its protein product is CASSLEASGGPLQETQYF.

This clone was picked up a small number of times. The genes are TRBV27 and TRBJ2-7; D perhaps matches TRBD2 (5 bases). CDR1 MNHEY and CDR2 SMNVEV come from the germline V gene (reference sequence). The CDR3 length is 18 residues. Trimming took 5 bases from V and 2 from J, leaving 25 bases between them. The CDR3 loop is CASSATSPLAGLTYEQYF. The CDR3 DNA follows: TGTGCCAGCAGTGCCACTTCCCCCCTGGCAGGACTCACCTACGAGCAGTACTTC.

The V and J genes are TRBV28 and TRBJ2-5; TRBD2 matches at 11 bases. The end of the DNA fits TRBJ2-7 better, so the J call may be wrong. The length of the CDR3 is 14 residues. The germline CDR1 and CDR2 sequences are MDHEN and SYDVKM. The DNA for the CDR3 is TGTGCCAGCAGTTCCACTAGCGGGAGCCACGAGCAGTACTTC. It codes for CASSSTSGSHEQYF.

This sequence joins TRBV30 and TRBJ2-3; 11 bases match TRBD2. After removal of 5 bases from V and 2 bases from J, the junction contained 6 bases not matched to a gene. CDR1 is GTSNPN and CDR2 is SVGIG in the germline V gene (reference sequence). The CDR3 is 15 amino acids. The CDR3 DNA sequence: TGTGCCTGGGGAAGACTAGCGGGGACCACAGATACGCAGTATTTT. It yields the protein CAWGRLAGTTDTQYF.

The V call is TRBV7-9, the J call TRBJ1-2, with D uncertain. This CDR3 has 15 amino acids. The V end was cut by 1 base, the J end by 4 bases, with 13 bases between. Germline V gene sequence: CDR1 SEHNR, CDR2 FQNEAQ (reference sequence). The CDR3 sequence is CASSLDGSPSYGYTF. The CDR3 region has the DNA TGTGCCAGCAGCTTAGATGGCAGCCCTAGCTATGGCTACACCTTC.

This clone was counted a few times. The chain links TRBV7-8 to TRBJ2-4; 8 bases are a match to TRBD2. From germline, CDR1 is SGHVS and CDR2 FQNEAQ. After removal of 2 bases from V and 0 bases from J, the junction contained 6 bases not matched to a gene. The CDR3 loop spans 17 amino acids. Here the CDR3 DNA reads TGTGCCAGCAGCTTAAACGGGGGGGCCTCAGCCAAAAACATTCAGTACTTC. Amino acids: CASSLNGGASAKNIQYF.

This chain connects TRBV5-4 to TRBJ2-1; TRBD1 aligns across 8 bases. Per germline, CDR1 SGHNT and CDR2 YYREEE (reference sequence). Trimming cost V 4 bases and J 4 bases; bases outside gene matches: 7. CDR3 length: 15 residues. The CDR3 sequence: CASSPTGDPYNEQFF. The CDR3 DNA is TGTGCCAGCAGCCCGACAGGGGACCCATACAATGAGCAGTTCTTC.

CDR3 residues: CASSTTSGRATMETQYF. In DNA form, the CDR3 reads TGTGCCAGCAGCACCACTAGCGGGAGGGCAACGATGGAGACCCAGTACTTC. The chain combines TRBV5-6 with TRBJ2-5; 13 bases map to TRBD2. Germline values: CDR1 SGHDT, CDR2 YYEEEE. J gave up 5 bases and V 4 bases, and 11 bases lay outside the gene matches. The CDR3 sequence is 17 residues long.

The rearrangement joins TRBV5-1 to TRBJ2-7; 7 nucleotides agree with TRBD2. From germline, CDR1 is SGHRS and CDR2 YFSETQ. Trimming took 0 bases from V and 0 from J; bases not matched to a gene: 9. This CDR3 spans 17 amino acids. Here the CDR3 DNA reads TGCGCCAGCAGCTTGGTTGGTGCGGGGGAGAGCTCCTACGAGCAGTACTTC. Translated: CASSLVGAGESSYEQYF.